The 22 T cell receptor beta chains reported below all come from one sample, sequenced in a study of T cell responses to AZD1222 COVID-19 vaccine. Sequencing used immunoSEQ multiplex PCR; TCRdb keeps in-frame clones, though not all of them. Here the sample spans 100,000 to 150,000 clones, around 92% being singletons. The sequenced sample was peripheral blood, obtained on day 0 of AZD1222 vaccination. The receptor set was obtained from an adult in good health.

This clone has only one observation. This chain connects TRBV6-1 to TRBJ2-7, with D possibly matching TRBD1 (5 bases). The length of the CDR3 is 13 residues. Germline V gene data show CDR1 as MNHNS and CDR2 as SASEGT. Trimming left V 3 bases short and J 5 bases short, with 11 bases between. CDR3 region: CASSERSRDEQYF. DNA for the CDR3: TGTGCCAGCAGTGAGAGGTCCAGGGACGAGCAGTACTTC.

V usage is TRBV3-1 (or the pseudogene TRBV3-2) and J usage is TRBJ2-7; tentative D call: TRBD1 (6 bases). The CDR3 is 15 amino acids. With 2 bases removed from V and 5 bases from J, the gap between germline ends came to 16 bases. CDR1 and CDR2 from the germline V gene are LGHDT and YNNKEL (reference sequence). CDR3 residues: CASSQSPGVLNEQYF. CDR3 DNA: TGTGCCAGCAGCCAAAGTCCAGGGGTTTTGAACGAGCAGTACTTC.

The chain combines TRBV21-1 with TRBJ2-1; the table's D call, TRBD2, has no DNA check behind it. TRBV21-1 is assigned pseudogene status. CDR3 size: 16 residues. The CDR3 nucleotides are TGTGCCAGTTCCCCAAAGCAGGAGGTCCTCTACAATGAGCAGTTCTTC. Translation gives CASSPKQEVLYNEQFF.

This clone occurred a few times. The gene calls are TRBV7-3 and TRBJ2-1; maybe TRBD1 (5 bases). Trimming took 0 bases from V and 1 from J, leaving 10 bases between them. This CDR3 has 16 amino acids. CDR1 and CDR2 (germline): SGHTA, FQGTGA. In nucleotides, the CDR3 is TGTGCCAGCAGCTTAACGTTAACAGGTTCCTACAATGAGCAGTTCTTC. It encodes CASSLTLTGSYNEQFF.

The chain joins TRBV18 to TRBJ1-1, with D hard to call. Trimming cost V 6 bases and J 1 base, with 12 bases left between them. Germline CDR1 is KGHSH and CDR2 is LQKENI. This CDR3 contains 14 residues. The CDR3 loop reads CASSQGSRNTEAFF. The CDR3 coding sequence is TGTGCCAGCTCGCAAGGAAGCAGGAACACTGAAGCTTTCTTT.

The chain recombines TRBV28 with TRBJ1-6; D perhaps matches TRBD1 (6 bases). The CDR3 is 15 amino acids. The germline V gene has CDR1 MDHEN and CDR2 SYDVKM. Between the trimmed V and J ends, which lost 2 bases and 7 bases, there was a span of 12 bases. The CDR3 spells CASSLIGGLNSPLHF. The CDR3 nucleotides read TGTGCCAGCAGTTTAATCGGGGGGCTGAATTCACCCCTCCACTTT.

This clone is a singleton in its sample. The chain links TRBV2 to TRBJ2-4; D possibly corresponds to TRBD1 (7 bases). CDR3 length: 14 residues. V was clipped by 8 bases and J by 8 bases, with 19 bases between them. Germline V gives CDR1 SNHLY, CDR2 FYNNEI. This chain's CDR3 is CASGGRQGRDIQYF. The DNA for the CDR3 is TGTGCCAGCGGGGGGAGACAGGGCCGAGACATTCAGTACTTC.

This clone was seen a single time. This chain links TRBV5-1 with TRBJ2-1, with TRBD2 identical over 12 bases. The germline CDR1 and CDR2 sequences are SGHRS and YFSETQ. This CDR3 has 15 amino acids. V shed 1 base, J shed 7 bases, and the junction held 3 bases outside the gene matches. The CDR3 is CASSLLAGGGNEQFF. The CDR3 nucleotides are TGCGCCAGCAGCTTGCTAGCGGGAGGGGGGAATGAGCAGTTCTTC.

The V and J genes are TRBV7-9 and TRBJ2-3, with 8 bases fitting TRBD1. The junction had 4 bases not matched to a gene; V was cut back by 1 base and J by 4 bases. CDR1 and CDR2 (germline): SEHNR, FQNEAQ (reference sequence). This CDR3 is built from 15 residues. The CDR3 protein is CASSLEAGGADTQYF. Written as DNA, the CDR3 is TGTGCCAGCAGCTTAGAGGCAGGGGGCGCAGATACGCAGTATTTT.

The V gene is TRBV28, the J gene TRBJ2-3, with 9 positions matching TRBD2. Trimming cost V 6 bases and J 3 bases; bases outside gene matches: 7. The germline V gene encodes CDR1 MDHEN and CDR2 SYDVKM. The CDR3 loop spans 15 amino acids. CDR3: CASSRRGGGTDTQYF. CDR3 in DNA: TGTGCCAGCAGCAGGCGGGGGGGAGGGACAGATACGCAGTATTTT.

CDR3 protein: CSIKGQGEGYTF. CDR3 bases: TGCAGCATTAAGGGGCAGGGTGAAGGCTACACCTTC. This sequence joins TRBV29-1 and TRBJ1-2, with D possibly TRBD1 on 5 matching bases. Per germline, CDR1 SQVTM and CDR2 ANQGSEA. The V and J ends lost 8 bases and 8 bases respectively, with 18 bases between them. CDR3 size: 12 residues.

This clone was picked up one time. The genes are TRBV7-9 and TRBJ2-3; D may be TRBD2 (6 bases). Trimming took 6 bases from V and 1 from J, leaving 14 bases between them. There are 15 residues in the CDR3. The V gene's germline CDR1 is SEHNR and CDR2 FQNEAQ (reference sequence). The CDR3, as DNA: TGTGCCAGCAGTCAAGAAGGCGGGGGCACAGATACGCAGTATTTT. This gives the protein CASSQEGGGTDTQYF.

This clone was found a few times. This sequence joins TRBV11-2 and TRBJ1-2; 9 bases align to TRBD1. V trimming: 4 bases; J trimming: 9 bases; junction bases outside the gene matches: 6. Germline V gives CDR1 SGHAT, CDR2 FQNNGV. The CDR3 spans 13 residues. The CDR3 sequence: CASSSGQGVRYTF. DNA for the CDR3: TGTGCCAGCAGCTCGGGACAGGGAGTGCGCTACACCTTC.

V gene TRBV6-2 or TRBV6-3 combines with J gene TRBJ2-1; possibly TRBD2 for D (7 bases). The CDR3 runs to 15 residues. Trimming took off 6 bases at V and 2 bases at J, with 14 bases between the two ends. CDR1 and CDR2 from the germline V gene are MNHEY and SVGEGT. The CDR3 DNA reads TGTGCCAGCAGCCTAGGGGGGGACCCCTACAATGAGCAGTTCTTC. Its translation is CASSLGGDPYNEQFF.

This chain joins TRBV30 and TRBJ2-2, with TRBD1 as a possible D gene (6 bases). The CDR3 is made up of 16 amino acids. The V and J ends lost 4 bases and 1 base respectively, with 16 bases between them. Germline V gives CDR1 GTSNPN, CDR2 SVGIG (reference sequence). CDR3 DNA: TGTGCCTGGAACCTAGTAGGGACACTGAACACCGGGGAGCTGTTTTTT. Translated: CAWNLVGTLNTGELFF.

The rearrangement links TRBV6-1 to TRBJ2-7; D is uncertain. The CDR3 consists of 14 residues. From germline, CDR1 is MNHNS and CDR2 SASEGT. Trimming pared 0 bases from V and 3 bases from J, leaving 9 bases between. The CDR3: CASSEARRVYEQYF. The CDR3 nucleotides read TGTGCCAGCAGTGAAGCCAGGAGAGTCTACGAGCAGTACTTC.

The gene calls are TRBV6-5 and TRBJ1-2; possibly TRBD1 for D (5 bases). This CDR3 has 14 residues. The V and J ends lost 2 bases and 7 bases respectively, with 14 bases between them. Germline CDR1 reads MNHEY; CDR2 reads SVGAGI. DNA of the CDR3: TGTGCCAGCAGTTACGTAGGGGCTCTCTTTGGCTACACCTTC. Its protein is CASSYVGALFGYTF.

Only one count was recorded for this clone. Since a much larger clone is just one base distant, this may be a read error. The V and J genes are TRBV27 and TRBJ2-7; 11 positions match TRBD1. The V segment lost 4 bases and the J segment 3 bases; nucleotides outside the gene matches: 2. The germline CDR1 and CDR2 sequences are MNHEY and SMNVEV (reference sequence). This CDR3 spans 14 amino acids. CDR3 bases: TGTGCCAGCAGTTCCGGGACAGGGGGCTACGAGCAGTACTTC. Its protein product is CASSSGTGGYEQYF.

CDR3: CASSLAPTGELFF. In DNA, the CDR3 is TGTGCCAGCAGTCTCGCACCTACCGGGGAGCTGTTTTTT. The J gene is TRBJ2-2, the V gene TRBV6-6; D is uncertain. Looked up from germline, CDR1 is MNHNY and CDR2 is SVGAGI (reference sequence). The CDR3 loop spans 13 amino acids. The V end lost 5 bases, the J end lost 5 bases, and 9 bases lay between the germline ends.

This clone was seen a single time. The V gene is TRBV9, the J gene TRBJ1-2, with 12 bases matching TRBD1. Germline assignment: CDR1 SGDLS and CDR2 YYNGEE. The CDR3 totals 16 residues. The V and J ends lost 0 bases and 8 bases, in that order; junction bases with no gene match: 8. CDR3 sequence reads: CASSVAKGQGARGYTF. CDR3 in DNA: TGTGCCAGCAGCGTAGCGAAGGGACAGGGGGCGCGAGGCTACACCTTC.

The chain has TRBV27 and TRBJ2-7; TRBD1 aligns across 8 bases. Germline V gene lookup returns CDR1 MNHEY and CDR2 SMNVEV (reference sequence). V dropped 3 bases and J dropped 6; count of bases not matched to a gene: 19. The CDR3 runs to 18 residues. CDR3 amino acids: CASSFGKDRVSPRGEQYF. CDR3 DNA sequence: TGTGCCAGCAGTTTTGGTAAGGACAGGGTCTCGCCGAGAGGCGAGCAGTACTTC.

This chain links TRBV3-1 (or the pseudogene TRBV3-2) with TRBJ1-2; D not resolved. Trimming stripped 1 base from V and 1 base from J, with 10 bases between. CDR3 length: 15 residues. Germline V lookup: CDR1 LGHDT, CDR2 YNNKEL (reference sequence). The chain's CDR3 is CASSQGEQSNYGYTF. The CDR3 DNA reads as TGTGCCAGCAGCCAAGGGGAGCAGAGTAACTATGGCTACACCTTC.